The T cell receptor (beta chain) described here comes from a study of blood T cell repertoires in COVID-19. The wider study: The United States, Italy and Spain were the sources of the acute and convalescent COVID-19 samples.

The length of the CDR3 is 14 residues. With V trimmed by 2 bases and J by 7 bases, 8 bases remained unmatched. Per germline, CDR1 GTSNPN and CDR2 SVGIG (reference sequence). Authors' data handling: Amplification with reference gene primers provided the estimates of nucleated cell counts. Here immunoSEQ multiplex PCR was the method, and the copy in TCRdb shows in-frame clones only, minus some. V and J calls and clone size are copied from that table; D and trimming were computed from the DNA. The sample carries approximately 300,000 clones, about nine tenths recorded once. Source material: peripheral blood. The rearrangement links TRBV30 to TRBJ1-3; 7 nucleotides match TRBD1. This TCR was sampled from a woman aged 25 to 39 with COVID-19, enrolled during active disease. CDR3 residues: CAWSPLAGGNTIYF. In DNA form, the CDR3 reads TGTGCCTGGAGTCCCCTTGCAGGGGGGAACACCATATATTTT.